The sequence of this T cell receptor beta chain was determined in a study of T cell changes during pregnancy in multiple sclerosis. Sequenced by immunoSEQ multiplex PCR; TCRdb stores in-frame clones only, minus some. The data hold around 49,000 clones, with around 90% observed a single time. This receptor was identified in a female donor in good health, enrolled as a control in a pregnancy study. This specimen was peripheral blood, taken after pregnancy.

CDR3: CASSPDSFYTEAFF. The CDR3 bases are TGTGCCAGCTCACCAGACAGTTTTTACACTGAAGCTTTCTTT. V gene TRBV18 combines with J gene TRBJ1-1; a weak D match, TRBD1 (5 bases). This CDR3 spans 14 amino acids. CDR1 and CDR2 from the germline V gene are KGHSH and LQKENI. Between the trimmed V and J ends, which lost 2 bases and 3 bases, there was a span of 10 bases.